This T cell receptor beta chain was profiled in a study of CD8+ T cells in alopecia areata. Study results and caveats: When scalp samples are sequenced, resident alphabeta T cells of normal skin are also captured.

As for this clone: The antigen remains unidentified.

CDR1 is SEHNR, CDR2 FQNEAQ, per germline (reference sequence). This CDR3 has 14 amino acids. Trimming took off 5 bases at V and 0 bases at J, with 11 bases between the two ends. As the sequencing template, cDNA was produced by extracting RNA and reverse transcribing it. The protocol was immunoSEQ multiplex PCR, while the TCRdb copy is restricted to in-frame clones and leaves out a portion. The table lists around 150,000 clones, roughly 50% of them singletons, with around 5% in the top ten. The source material was CD4+ T cells sorted from blood. The chain has TRBV7-9 and TRBJ2-7, with no clear D. The clonotype comes from a human donor in good health. CDR3 sequence (DNA): TGTGCCAGCAGCCGGACGGGCAGCTCCTACGAGCAGTACTTC. Its translation is CASSRTGSSYEQYF.